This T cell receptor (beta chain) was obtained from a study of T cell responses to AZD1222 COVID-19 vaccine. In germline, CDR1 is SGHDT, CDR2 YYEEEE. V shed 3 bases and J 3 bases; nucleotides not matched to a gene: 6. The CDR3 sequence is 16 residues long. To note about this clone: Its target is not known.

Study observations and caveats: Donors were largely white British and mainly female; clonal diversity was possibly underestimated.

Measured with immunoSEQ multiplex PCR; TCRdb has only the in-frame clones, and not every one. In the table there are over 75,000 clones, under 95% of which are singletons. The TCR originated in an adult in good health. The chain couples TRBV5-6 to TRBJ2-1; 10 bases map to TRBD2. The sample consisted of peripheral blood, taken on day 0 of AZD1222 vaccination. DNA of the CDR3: TGTGCCAGCAGCTCCACCGGGACTAGCGTCTACAATGAGCAGTTCTTC. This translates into CASSSTGTSVYNEQFF.